The 27 T cell receptor beta chains given below trace back to one sample, sequenced in a study of PD-1 blockade in classical Hodgkin lymphoma. After autologous stem cell transplantation all patients relapsed, and prior brentuximab vedotin exposure differed between cohorts. Produced via immunoSEQ multiplex PCR; TCRdb's table is partial and in-frame only. This table has about 150,000 clones, less than 80% appearing once. The sample here was peripheral blood mononuclear cells (PBMCs), taken before the second cycle of nivolumab. The receptors stem from a human donor with classical Hodgkin lymphoma.

J is TRBJ2-5 and V is TRBV4-1; tentative D call: TRBD1 (5 bases). The germline V gene encodes CDR1 MGHRA and CDR2 YSYEKL. With 3 bases removed from V and 1 base from J, the gap between germline ends came to 18 bases. The length of the CDR3 is 17 residues. The CDR3 spells CASSQGLTGALQETQYF. The CDR3 nucleotides are TGCGCCAGCAGCCAGGGCTTAACAGGTGCCCTCCAAGAGACCCAGTACTTC.

The V gene is TRBV7-2, the J gene TRBJ2-1, with 10 positions matching TRBD1. In germline, CDR1 is SGHTA, CDR2 FQGNSA. J was trimmed by 0 bases and V by 4 bases; bases with no gene match: 3. The CDR3 length is 16 residues. The CDR3 sequence is CASSWTGGSSYNEQFF. The CDR3 DNA follows: TGTGCCAGCAGCTGGACAGGGGGAAGCTCCTACAATGAGCAGTTCTTC.

In its sample, this clone was seen a few times. Within the sample, other DNA sequences also encode this same CDR3. This rearrangement joins TRBV6-6 to TRBJ1-4; no reliable D call. The CDR3 has 10 amino acids. V was pared by 8 bases and J by 8 bases, with 6 bases between. Germline V gene lookup returns CDR1 MNHNY and CDR2 SVGAGI (reference sequence). CDR3 region: CASGNEKLFF. In nucleotides, the CDR3 is TGTGCCAGCGGGAACGAAAAACTGTTTTTT.

The chain recombines TRBV27 with TRBJ2-1; D not certain. V was pared by 5 bases and J by 5 bases, with 16 bases between. This CDR3 comprises 15 residues. Germline V gene sequence: CDR1 MNHEY, CDR2 SMNVEV (reference sequence). This CDR3 is CASSLPRDPNNEQFF. The CDR3 DNA follows: TGTGCCAGCAGTCTGCCCCGCGACCCCAACAATGAGCAGTTCTTC.

In DNA, the CDR3 is TGCAGCGTTGCTGTTACAGTTTTCTATGGCTACACCTTC. Amino acid sequence: CSVAVTVFYGYTF. The V call is TRBV29-1, the J call TRBJ1-2, with D hard to call. Deletions cut 4 bases from V and 4 bases from J, with 13 bases between. The CDR3 loop spans 13 amino acids. From germline, CDR1 is SQVTM and CDR2 ANQGSEA. The variable domain in full, completed from reference TRBV29-1 and TRBJ1-2, reads SAVISQKPSRDICQRGTSLTIQCQVDSQVTMMFWYRQQPGQSLTLIATANQGSEATYESGFVIDKFPISRPNLTFSTLTVSNMSPEDSSIYLCSVAVTVFYGYTFGSGTRLTVV.

This clone was observed a single time. The V call is TRBV9, the J call TRBJ2-2, with 9 bases matching TRBD2. The CDR3 spans 16 residues. The V and J ends lost 3 bases and 1 base, in that order; junction bases with no gene match: 4. Germline-derived CDR1 and CDR2 are SGDLS and YYNGEE. The CDR3 DNA follows: TGTGCCAGCAGCGAGGCTAGCGGGGTGAACACCGGGGAGCTGTTTTTT. It is translated as CASSEASGVNTGELFF.

The V gene is TRBV5-1, the J gene TRBJ1-3; TRBD1 is a possible D gene (5 bases). The CDR3 loop spans 15 amino acids. The V end was cut by 2 bases, the J end by 3 bases, with 12 bases between. The germline CDR1 and CDR2 sequences are SGHRS and YFSETQ. This CDR3 is CASSLVPGDGNTIYF. In DNA, the CDR3 is TGCGCCAGCAGCTTAGTTCCGGGGGATGGAAACACCATATATTTT.

The chain is built from TRBV10-3 and TRBJ2-2; 10 bases are shared with TRBD2. Germline CDR1 reads ENHRY; CDR2 reads SYGVKD. This CDR3 has 15 amino acids. V shed 3 bases and J 5 bases; nucleotides not matched to a gene: 3. For the CDR3, the DNA is TGTGCCATCAGTGAAGCGGGAGGGCGTACCGGGGAGCTGTTTTTT. It yields the protein CAISEAGGRTGELFF.

Of note for this clone: This same CDR3 is encoded by further DNA sequences in the sample. This chain connects TRBV2 to TRBJ2-1; D gene ambiguous. This CDR3 comprises 11 residues. In germline, CDR1 is SNHLY, CDR2 FYNNEI. V lost 2 bases and J lost 4, with 0 bases in between. In DNA form, the CDR3 reads TGTGCCAGCAGTGAATACAATGAGCAGTTCTTC. Its translation is CASSEYNEQFF.

This rearrangement joins TRBV7-2 to TRBJ1-1; D gene unclear. Trimming removed 5 bases from V and 4 bases from J, with 17 bases in between. Looked up from germline, CDR1 is SGHTA and CDR2 is FQGNSA. This CDR3 region has 15 residues. The CDR3 is CASSPYSAAGTEAFF. CDR3 sequence (DNA): TGTGCCAGCAGCCCCTATTCAGCAGCGGGCACTGAAGCTTTCTTT.

This chain joins TRBV5-4 and TRBJ2-1; D gene uncertain. The ends were cut back, 0 bases at V and 0 bases at J, with 10 bases in the middle. Germline CDR1 and CDR2: SGHNT and YYREEE (reference sequence). The CDR3 runs 16 residues. CDR3 DNA sequence: TGTGCCAGCAGCTTGGGGCTAACCGACTCCTACAATGAGCAGTTCTTC. It translates to CASSLGLTDSYNEQFF.

CDR3 bases: TGTGCCACCAGCAGAGAAGAGTTCTTCCCCGATCAGCCCCAGCATTTT. Protein product: CATSREEFFPDQPQHF. The V and J genes are TRBV15 and TRBJ1-5; D is unresolved. Between the trimmed V and J ends, which lost 0 bases and 5 bases, there was a span of 14 bases. There are 16 residues in the CDR3. Germline V lookup: CDR1 LNHNV, CDR2 YYDKDF (reference sequence). Drawing the rest from reference TRBV15 and TRBJ1-5, the complete variable domain is DAMVIQNPRYQVTQFGKPVTLSCSQTLNHNVMYWYQQKSSQAPKLLFHYYDKDFNNEADTPDNFQSRRPNTSFCFLDIRSPGLGDTAMYLCATSREEFFPDQPQHFGDGTRLSIL.

The gene calls are TRBV18 and TRBJ1-2; 7 nucleotides line up with TRBD1. This CDR3 comprises 14 residues. After removal of 2 bases from V and 8 bases from J, the junction contained 8 bases not matched to a gene. In germline, CDR1 is KGHSH, CDR2 LQKENI. The CDR3 protein is CASSPRTGQEGYTF. The CDR3 bases are TGTGCCAGCTCACCAAGGACAGGTCAAGAAGGCTACACCTTC.

This chain connects TRBV6-5 to TRBJ1-6; no clear D gene. The CDR3 has 14 amino acids. V was cut by 4 bases and J by 7 bases, with 11 bases left in between. Germline CDR1 is MNHEY and CDR2 is SVGAGI. The CDR3 bases are TGTGCCAGCAGTTTAACGGGAGGAAATTCACCCCTCCACTTT. As protein: CASSLTGGNSPLHF.

The chain uses TRBV7-4 and TRBJ1-1; D remains ambiguous. V was pared by 1 base and J by 1 base, with 10 bases between. CDR3 length: 15 amino acids. CDR1 and CDR2 from the germline V gene are SGHVT and SQSDAQ. The CDR3 coding sequence is TGTGCCAGCAGCTTAGTTCGGTTCAAGAACACTGAAGCTTTCTTT. It translates to CASSLVRFKNTEAFF. Looking up the rest from reference TRBV7-4 and TRBJ1-1 gives the full variable domain: GAGVSQSPRYKVAKRGRDVALRCDSISGHVTLYWYRQTLGQGSEVLTYSQSDAQRDKSGRPSGRFSAERPERSVSTLKIQRTEQGDSAVYLCASSLVRFKNTEAFFGQGTRLTVV.

The chain is built from TRBV28 and TRBJ2-5; 7 bases align to TRBD2. The CDR3 runs to 16 residues. Looked up from germline, CDR1 is MDHEN and CDR2 is SYDVKM. The V and J ends lost 8 bases and 3 bases, in that order; junction bases with no gene match: 15. Written as DNA, the CDR3 is TGTGCCAGCGGACCCATGGAGGCCGCGGGGGAAGAGACCCAGTACTTC. Amino acid sequence: CASGPMEAAGEETQYF.

V usage is TRBV28 and J usage is TRBJ2-7; 7 bases map to TRBD2. The CDR3 runs to 14 residues. In germline, CDR1 is MDHEN, CDR2 SYDVKM. V trimming: 4 bases; J trimming: 5 bases; junction bases outside the gene matches: 8. The CDR3 nucleotides read TGTGCCAGCAGTTGGCTAGCGGTTCCCGACGAGCAGTACTTC. As protein: CASSWLAVPDEQYF.

This clone came up once. The chain employs TRBV11-2 and TRBJ2-7, with TRBD2 identical over 7 bases. Germline CDR1 is SGHAT and CDR2 is FQNNGV. The CDR3 loop spans 14 amino acids. Trimming removed 1 base from V and 9 bases from J; junction bases left unmatched: 9. As DNA, the CDR3 is TGTGCCAGCAGCTTAGCTAGGGAGGGGACCGTGCAGTACTTC. It encodes CASSLAREGTVQYF.

The chain couples TRBV5-1 to TRBJ2-2; D remains unclear. Germline CDR1 is SGHRS and CDR2 is YFSETQ. The V end lost 3 bases, the J end lost 3 bases, and 3 bases lay between the germline ends. The length of the CDR3 is 12 residues. For the CDR3, the DNA is TGCGCCAGCAGCTCTGACACCGGGGAGCTGTTTTTT. This gives the protein CASSSDTGELFF.

The chain couples TRBV11-2 to TRBJ1-1; TRBD1 matches at 8 bases. Per germline, CDR1 SGHAT and CDR2 FQNNGV. CDR3 size: 17 residues. The J segment lost 1 base and the V segment lost 6 bases, leaving 13 bases of the junction unmatched. The CDR3 region is CASRERYTGQANTEAFF. CDR3 DNA sequence: TGTGCCAGCAGGGAAAGATATACGGGACAGGCGAACACTGAAGCTTTCTTT.

Points on this clone: A far larger clone is only one base removed, so a read error is likely. In the same sample, other DNA sequences code for this CDR3. This chain uses TRBV7-2 with TRBJ1-2; tentative D call: TRBD1 (5 bases). The CDR3 extends over 14 amino acids. Trimming shortened V by 6 bases and J by 5 bases, and 16 bases separated the two germline ends. Germline V gene data show CDR1 as SGHTA and CDR2 as FQGNSA. CDR3 sequence (DNA): TGTGCCAGCAGTCGGGACGAAAGTGGGTATGGCTACACCTTC. Protein product: CASSRDESGYGYTF.

The rearrangement joins TRBV27 to TRBJ2-7; no clear D gene. Germline V gene lookup returns CDR1 MNHEY and CDR2 SMNVEV (reference sequence). This CDR3 spans 14 amino acids. V was shortened by 5 bases and J by 1 base, with 12 bases between the two germline ends. The CDR3 DNA sequence: TGTGCCAGCAGTCTGCAAGGGATTTCCTACGAGCAGTACTTC. It translates to CASSLQGISYEQYF.

This clone was detected a few times. The V gene is TRBV9, the J gene TRBJ1-2, with a weak D call TRBD1 (6 bases). The CDR3 length is 15 residues. The V gene's germline CDR1 is SGDLS and CDR2 YYNGEE. V lost 4 bases to trimming and J lost 4 bases, with 17 bases between them. Written as DNA, the CDR3 is TGTGCCAGCAGCTTACGTGGGGGGCACTTCTATGGCTACACCTTC. Its protein is CASSLRGGHFYGYTF. The variable domain in full, with the rest retrieved from reference TRBV9 and TRBJ1-2, is DSGVTQTPKHLITATGQRVTLRCSPRSGDLSVYWYQQSLDQGLQFLIQYYNGEERAKGNILERFSAQQFPDLHSELNLSSLELGDSALYFCASSLRGGHFYGYTFGSGTRLTVV.

A single count supports this clone. The J gene is TRBJ2-5, the V gene TRBV19; D possibly uses TRBD1 or TRBD2 (6 bases each). The CDR3 has 16 amino acids. The V end was cut by 0 bases, the J end by 2 bases, with 13 bases between. Germline V gene sequence: CDR1 LNHDA, CDR2 SQIVND (reference sequence). CDR3: CASSIDQEGGQETQYF. The CDR3 DNA follows: TGTGCCAGTAGTATAGATCAAGAGGGGGGTCAAGAGACCCAGTACTTC. The variable domain in full, completed from reference TRBV19 and TRBJ2-5, reads DGGITQSPKYLFRKEGQNVTLSCEQNLNHDAMYWYRQDPGQGLRLIYYSQIVNDFQKGDIAEGYSVSREKKESFPLTVTSAQKNPTAFYLCASSIDQEGGQETQYFGPGTRLLVL.

As to this clone: One end of the junction is discordant with germline, which a read error may explain. The chain combines TRBV5-1 with TRBJ2-1; D gene unclear. CDR3 length equals 15 residues. Per the germline V gene, CDR1 is SGHRS and CDR2 is YFSETQ. CDR3 in DNA: TGTGCCAGCAGCTTGGCCTCTAGCTCCTACAATGAGCAGTTCTTC. Protein: CASSLASSSYNEQFF.

J is TRBJ1-2 and V is TRBV9; D uncertain. Germline CDR1 is SGDLS and CDR2 is YYNGEE. Trimming pared 2 bases from V and 6 bases from J, leaving 8 bases between. This CDR3 spans 12 amino acids. The CDR3 DNA sequence: TGTGCCAGCAGCGTCCCCTATCATGGCTACACCTTC. This encodes CASSVPYHGYTF.

The chain joins TRBV15 to TRBJ1-2; D remains unclear. V was pared by 0 bases and J by 3 bases, with 14 bases between. The CDR3 extends over 16 amino acids. Germline-derived CDR1 and CDR2 are LNHNV and YYDKDF (reference sequence). In nucleotides, the CDR3 is TGTGCCACCAGCAGAGAAGGACGAGCAGGCCACTATGGCTACACCTTC. Protein product: CATSREGRAGHYGYTF.